This TCR beta chain was captured in a study of CD8 T cells in ankylosing spondylitis. Researchers built TCR beta libraries using quantitative 5'-RACE with molecular barcodes. TCRdb re-derived calls from the 5' RACE reads in MiXCR, one entry per CDR3 protein. The sample lists about 160,000 distinct CDR3 sequences; around 43% were seen once. This CDR3 spans 16 amino acids. V lost 4 bases and J 1 base, leaving 14 bases between the germline ends. Germline V gene sequence: CDR1 LGHNA, CDR2 YNFKEQ. This clonotype turned up a few times. V is TRBV4-2 and J is TRBJ1-5; D perhaps matches TRBD1 (6 bases). The sample consisted of synovial fluid, either unsorted or a sorted T cell fraction (not recorded which). This receptor was obtained from a male donor with ankylosing spondylitis. The CDR3 DNA follows: TGTGCCAGCAGCCGCGTAGGACAGAACAGCAATCAGCCCCAGCATTTT. It encodes CASSRVGQNSNQPQHF.